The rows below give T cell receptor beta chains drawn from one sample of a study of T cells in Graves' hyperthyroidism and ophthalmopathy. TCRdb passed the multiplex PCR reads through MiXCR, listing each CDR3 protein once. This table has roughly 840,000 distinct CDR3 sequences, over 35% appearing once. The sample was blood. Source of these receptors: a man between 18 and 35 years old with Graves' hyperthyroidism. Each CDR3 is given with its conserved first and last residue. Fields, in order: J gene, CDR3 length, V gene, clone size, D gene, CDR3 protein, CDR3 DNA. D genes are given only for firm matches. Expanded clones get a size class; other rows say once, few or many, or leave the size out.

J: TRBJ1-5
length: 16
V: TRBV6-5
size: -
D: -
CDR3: CASSFSPGEATQPQHF
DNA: TGTGCCAGCAGTTTCTCACCCGGGGAGGCCACTCAGCCCCAGCATTTT

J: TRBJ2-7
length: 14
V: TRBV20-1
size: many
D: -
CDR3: CSASNVLDSYEQYF
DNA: TGCAGTGCTAGTAATGTCCTCGACAGCTACGAGCAGTACTTC

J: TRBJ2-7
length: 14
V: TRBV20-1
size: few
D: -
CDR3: CSADTGQSPYEQYF
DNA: TGCAGTGCTGACACCGGACAGTCCCCCTACGAGCAGTACTTC

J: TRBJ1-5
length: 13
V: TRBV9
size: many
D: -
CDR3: CASSESQTQPQHF
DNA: TGTGCCAGCAGCGAGAGCCAAACCCAGCCCCAGCATTTT

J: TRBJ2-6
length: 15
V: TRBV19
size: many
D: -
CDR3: CASSILGSGANVLTF
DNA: TGTGCCAGTAGTATATTGGGATCTGGGGCCAACGTCCTGACTTTC

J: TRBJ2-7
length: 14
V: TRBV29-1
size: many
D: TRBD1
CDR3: CSVVGTDTSYEQYF
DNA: TGCAGCGTTGTGGGGACAGACACATCCTACGAGCAGTACTTC

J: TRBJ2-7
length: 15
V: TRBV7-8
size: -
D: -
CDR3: CASSPFRDRSYEQYF
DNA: TGTGCCAGCAGCCCCTTCCGGGACCGATCCTACGAGCAGTACTTC

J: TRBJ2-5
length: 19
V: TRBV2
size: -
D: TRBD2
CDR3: CASELAGEGTSGPQETQYF
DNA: TGTGCCAGCGAACTCGCGGGGGAGGGGACTAGCGGACCCCAAGAGACCCAGTACTTC

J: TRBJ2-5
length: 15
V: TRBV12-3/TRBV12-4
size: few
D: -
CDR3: CASSFAAFLEETQYF
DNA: TGTGCCAGCAGTTTCGCCGCCTTTTTGGAGGAGACCCAGTACTTC

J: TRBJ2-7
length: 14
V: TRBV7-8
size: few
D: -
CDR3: CASSLSGHTHEQYF
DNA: TGTGCCAGCAGTTTATCGGGACATACCCACGAGCAGTACTTC

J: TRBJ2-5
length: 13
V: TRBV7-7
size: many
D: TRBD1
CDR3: CASSPGTGETQYF
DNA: TGTGCTAGCAGCCCGGGGACAGGCGAGACCCAGTACTTC

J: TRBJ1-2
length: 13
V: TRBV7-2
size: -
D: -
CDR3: CASSTGGPGGYTF
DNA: TGTGCCAGCAGCACCGGAGGCCCGGGGGGCTACACCTTC

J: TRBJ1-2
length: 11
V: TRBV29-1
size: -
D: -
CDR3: CSFGTAYGYTF
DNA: TGCAGCTTTGGTACAGCGTATGGCTACACCTTC

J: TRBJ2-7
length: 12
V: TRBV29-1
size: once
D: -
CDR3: CSVETGDRGQYF
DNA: TGCAGCGTTGAGACGGGGGACCGCGGGCAGTACTTC

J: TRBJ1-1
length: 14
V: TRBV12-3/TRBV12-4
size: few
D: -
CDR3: CASSAPNRGTEAFF
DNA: TGTGCCAGCAGTGCACCGAATAGAGGCACTGAAGCTTTCTTT

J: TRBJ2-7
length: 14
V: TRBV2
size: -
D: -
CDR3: CASSSPLAPYEQYF
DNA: TGTGCCAGCAGTTCCCCACTAGCCCCCTACGAGCAGTACTTC

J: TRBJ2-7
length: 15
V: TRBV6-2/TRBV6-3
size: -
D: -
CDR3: CASSYPRTRGFEQYF
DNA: TGTGCCAGCAGTTACCCACGCACTAGGGGCTTTGAGCAGTACTTC

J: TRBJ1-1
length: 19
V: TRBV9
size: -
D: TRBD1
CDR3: CASSVVTGGILVENTEAFF
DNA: TGTGCCAGCAGCGTAGTGACAGGGGGCATTTTAGTAGAGAACACTGAAGCTTTCTTT

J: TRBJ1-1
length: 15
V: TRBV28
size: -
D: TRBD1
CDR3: CASSSPGGGNTEAFF
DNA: TGTGCCAGCAGTTCCCCAGGGGGCGGGAACACTGAAGCTTTCTTT

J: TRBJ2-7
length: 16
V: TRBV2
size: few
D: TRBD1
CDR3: CASSESWDRGSYEQYF
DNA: TGTGCCAGCAGTGAATCCTGGGACAGGGGATCCTACGAGCAGTACTTC

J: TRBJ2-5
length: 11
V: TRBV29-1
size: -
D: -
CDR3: CSSSIQETQYF
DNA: TGCAGCTCCAGCATCCAAGAGACCCAGTACTTC

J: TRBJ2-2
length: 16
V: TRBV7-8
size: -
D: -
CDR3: CASSLGVRAGTGELFF
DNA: TGTGCCAGCAGCTTAGGGGTGAGGGCCGGGACCGGGGAGCTGTTTTTT

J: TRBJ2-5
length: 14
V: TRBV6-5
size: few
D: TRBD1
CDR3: CASSLRTGGETQYF
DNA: TGTGCCAGCAGTCTCCGGACAGGCGGAGAGACCCAGTACTTC

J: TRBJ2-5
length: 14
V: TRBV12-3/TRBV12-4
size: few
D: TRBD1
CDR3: CASGAEGAGETQYF
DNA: TGTGCCAGCGGCGCAGAGGGGGCTGGAGAGACCCAGTACTTC

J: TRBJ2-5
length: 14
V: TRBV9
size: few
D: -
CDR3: CASSDQGAGETQYF
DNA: TGTGCCAGCAGCGATCAAGGGGCCGGAGAGACCCAGTACTTC

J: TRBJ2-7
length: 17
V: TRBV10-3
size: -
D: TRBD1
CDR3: CAISEPPTGSGTYEQYF
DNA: TGTGCCATCAGTGAGCCCCCGACAGGGTCAGGCACCTACGAGCAGTACTTC

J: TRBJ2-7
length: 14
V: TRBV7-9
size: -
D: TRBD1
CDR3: CASSHPDRGGEQYF
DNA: TGTGCCAGCAGCCACCCGGACAGGGGAGGCGAGCAGTACTTC

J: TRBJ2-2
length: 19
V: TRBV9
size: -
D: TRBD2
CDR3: CASSVTPTSETTNTGELLF
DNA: TGTGCCAGCAGCGTAACCCCGACTAGCGAGACGACGAACACCGGGGAGCTGCTTTTT

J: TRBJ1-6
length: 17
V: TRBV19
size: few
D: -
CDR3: CASSITTELGRVPPLHF
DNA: TGTGCCAGTAGTATAACGACAGAACTTGGAAGAGTACCACCCCTCCACTTT

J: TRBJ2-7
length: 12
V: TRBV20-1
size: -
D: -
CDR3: CSAEDRVDEQYF
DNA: TGCAGTGCTGAGGACCGGGTTGATGAGCAGTACTTC

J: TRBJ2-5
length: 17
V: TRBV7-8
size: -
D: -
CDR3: CASSLAQRRQVQETQYF
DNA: TGTGCCAGCAGCTTAGCACAGCGAAGACAGGTCCAAGAGACCCAGTACTTC

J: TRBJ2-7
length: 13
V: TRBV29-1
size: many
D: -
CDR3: CSGGEGGGSEQYF
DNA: TGCAGCGGAGGGGAAGGAGGGGGCTCCGAGCAGTACTTC

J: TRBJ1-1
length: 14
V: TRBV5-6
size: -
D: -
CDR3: CAGSLDWKGAEAFF
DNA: TGTGCCGGCAGCTTGGACTGGAAGGGGGCTGAAGCTTTCTTT

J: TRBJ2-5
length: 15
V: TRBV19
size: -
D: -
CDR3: CASSTPRTTRETQYF
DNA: TGTGCCAGTAGTACCCCCAGGACAACCCGGGAGACCCAGTACTTC

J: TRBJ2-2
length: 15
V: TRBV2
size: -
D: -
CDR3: CASSDGGRETGELFF
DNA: TGTGCCAGCAGTGATGGGGGGAGAGAGACCGGGGAGCTGTTTTTT

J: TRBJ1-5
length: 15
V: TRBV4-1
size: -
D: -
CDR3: CASSQEALSNQPQHF
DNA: TGCGCCAGCAGCCAAGAGGCACTTAGCAATCAGCCCCAGCATTTT

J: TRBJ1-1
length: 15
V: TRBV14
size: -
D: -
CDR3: CASSYAERGRPEAFF
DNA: TGTGCCAGCAGTTACGCCGAACGGGGGAGGCCTGAAGCTTTCTTT

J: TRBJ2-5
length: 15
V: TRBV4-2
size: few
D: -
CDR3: CASSQEDFHRETQYF
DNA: TGTGCCAGCAGCCAAGAAGATTTCCACCGGGAGACCCAGTACTTC